Shown below are 17 T cell receptor beta chains from a single sample sequenced in a study of blood T cell repertoires in COVID-19. Some clones are missing from TCRdb's copy, which holds only in-frame ones; the method was immunoSEQ multiplex PCR. This repertoire shows about 110,000 clones, around 84% found once; its top ten account for roughly 3.5%. Sequencing used peripheral blood. Receptor source: a man aged 40-55 years with acute or convalescent COVID-19.

The chain couples TRBV7-9 to TRBJ2-5; TRBD1 might be the D (6 bases). The CDR3 consists of 14 residues. In germline, CDR1 is SEHNR, CDR2 FQNEAQ (reference sequence). With 6 bases removed from V and 0 bases from J, the gap between germline ends came to 11 bases. For the CDR3, the DNA is TGTGCCAGCAGTCATCAGGGGTACCAAGAGACCCAGTACTTC. Amino acids: CASSHQGYQETQYF.

The DNA for the CDR3 is TGTGCCAGCAGCTCTCGGGACAGGGGCTACGAGCAGTACTTC. Its translation: CASSSRDRGYEQYF. V usage is TRBV7-8 and J usage is TRBJ2-7, with 10 bases lining up with TRBD1. With 4 bases clipped from V and 3 bases from J, the junction kept 3 bases outside the gene matches. Looked up from germline, CDR1 is SGHVS and CDR2 is FQNEAQ. This CDR3 comprises 14 residues.

The chain has TRBV4-1 and TRBJ1-2; D unclear. From germline, CDR1 is MGHRA and CDR2 YSYEKL. This CDR3 has 13 amino acids. V dropped 3 bases and J dropped 7 bases, with 12 bases sitting between them. Here the CDR3 reads CASSQELPGGYTF. As DNA, the CDR3 is TGCGCCAGCAGCCAGGAGTTGCCTGGTGGCTACACCTTC.

This rearrangement joins TRBV6-2 or TRBV6-3 to TRBJ2-3; 7 bases agree with TRBD2. The germline gives CDR1 MNHEY, CDR2 SVGEGT. The CDR3 runs to 17 residues. Germline trimming cut 2 bases from V and 0 bases from J; bases unmatched to any gene: 8. CDR3 DNA: TGTGCCAGCAGTTACCCTCCTAGCGGTACTAGCACAGATACGCAGTATTTT. Protein sequence: CASSYPPSGTSTDTQYF.

The chain couples TRBV5-5 to TRBJ2-5; 7 positions match TRBD1. This CDR3 has 14 amino acids. V gave up 4 bases and J gave up 5 bases; unmatched junction bases: 8. Per the germline V gene, CDR1 is SGHKS and CDR2 is YYEKEE (reference sequence). The CDR3 here is CASSPMTGSETQYF. DNA for the CDR3: TGTGCCAGCAGCCCTATGACAGGGTCCGAGACCCAGTACTTC.

The chain recombines TRBV29-1 with TRBJ1-1, with D tentatively TRBD1 (6 bases). Trimming removed 2 bases at V and 6 bases at J, with 16 bases between. The CDR3 has 14 residues. Germline CDR1 reads SQVTM; CDR2 reads ANQGSEA. The CDR3 loop is CSVETGGGGSEAFF. The CDR3 DNA reads TGCAGCGTTGAAACTGGAGGGGGAGGGTCTGAAGCTTTCTTT.

The chain couples TRBV9 to TRBJ2-1; 12 positions match TRBD2. The trim removed 0 bases at V and 4 bases at J, leaving 11 bases unmatched. Looked up from germline, CDR1 is SGDLS and CDR2 is YYNGEE. The CDR3 has 19 residues. Written as DNA, the CDR3 is TGTGCCAGCAGCGTAGCTAGCGGGGGGGCCAGTACTCATTACAATGAGCAGTTCTTC. Translated, it gives CASSVASGGASTHYNEQFF.

This clone was seen only a few times. The chain has TRBV7-2 and TRBJ2-7, with D maybe TRBD2 (6 bases). The ends were cut back, 7 bases at V and 5 bases at J, with 18 bases in the middle. The CDR3 totals 14 residues. CDR1 and CDR2 (germline): SGHTA, FQGNSA. The CDR3 sequence: CASNRPGESNEQYF. Here the CDR3 DNA reads TGTGCCAGCAACAGGCCGGGGGAAAGTAACGAGCAGTACTTC.

This clone was seen more than once but under ten times. The CDR3 protein is CASSYNGAGNQPQHF. The CDR3 DNA reads as TGTGCCAGCAGTTATAATGGGGCGGGCAATCAGCCCCAGCATTTT. The rearrangement uses TRBV6-6 and TRBJ1-5, with D maybe TRBD1 (5 bases). This CDR3 comprises 15 residues. The germline V gene has CDR1 MNHNY and CDR2 SVGAGI (reference sequence). The V gene lost 3 bases and the J gene lost 2 bases, with 11 bases spanning the gap.

The V and J genes are TRBV15 and TRBJ2-3, with 8 bases aligning to TRBD2. There are 15 residues in the CDR3. Per the germline V gene, CDR1 is LNHNV and CDR2 is YYDKDF (reference sequence). Trimming at V came to 3 bases and at J to 2 bases, leaving 4 bases not matched to a gene. The CDR3 loop is CATSSSGDTTDTQYF. CDR3 coding DNA: TGTGCCACCAGCAGTAGCGGGGATACCACAGATACGCAGTATTTT.

This clone occurred a few times. The CDR3 protein is CASKGAGADEKLFF. In nucleotides, the CDR3 is TGTGCCAGCAAGGGGGCCGGGGCCGATGAAAAACTGTTTTTT. The J gene is TRBJ1-4, the V gene TRBV28; TRBD1 matches at 7 bases. V trimming: 7 bases; J trimming: 6 bases; junction bases outside the gene matches: 8. Germline loops: CDR1 MDHEN, CDR2 SYDVKM. The CDR3 is made up of 14 amino acids. The complete variable domain, with remaining parts taken from reference TRBV28 and TRBJ1-4, reads DVKVTQSSRYLVKRTGEKVFLECVQDMDHENMFWYRQDPGLGLRLIYFSYDVKMKEKGDIPEGYSVSREKKERFSLILESASTNQTSMYLCASKGAGADEKLFFGSGTQLSVL.

This chain connects TRBV3-1 (or the pseudogene TRBV3-2) to TRBJ2-1, with a possible D match to TRBD1 (5 bases). The CDR3 consists of 13 residues. In germline, CDR1 is LGHDT, CDR2 YNNKEL (reference sequence). The V and J ends lost 4 bases and 10 bases respectively, with 14 bases between them. CDR3 in DNA: TGTGCCAGCAGCCGAAGTGGGGCTGGGGAGCAGTTCTTC. It yields the protein CASSRSGAGEQFF.

This clone was seen a handful of times. The gene calls are TRBV7-2 and TRBJ2-3; D is perhaps TRBD2 (7 bases). Trimming stripped 0 bases from V and 6 bases from J, with 16 bases between. CDR1 is SGHTA and CDR2 is FQGNSA in the germline V gene. CDR3 size: 16 residues. The CDR3 DNA sequence: TGTGCCAGCAGCTTAGCGTCTCCAGGGAGGGGGGATACGCAGTATTTT. Protein: CASSLASPGRGDTQYF.

This chain joins TRBV5-1 and TRBJ1-2, with 8 nucleotides matching TRBD1. The CDR3 has 12 amino acids. V lost 4 bases and J lost 10; bases outside the gene matches: 6. The germline CDR1 and CDR2 sequences are SGHRS and YFSETQ. CDR3 loop: CASSMAGGPYTF. DNA for the CDR3: TGCGCCAGCAGCATGGCAGGGGGCCCCTACACCTTC.

The chain combines TRBV7-8 with TRBJ1-4; 7 nucleotides line up with TRBD1. Germline CDR1 and CDR2: SGHVS and FQNEAQ. This CDR3 is built from 15 residues. Trimming cost V 3 bases and J 4 bases; bases outside gene matches: 5. CDR3 DNA sequence: TGTGCCAGCAGCTTGCCGGGACAGCATAATGAAAAACTGTTTTTT. Amino acids: CASSLPGQHNEKLFF.

A single count supports this clone. This rearrangement joins TRBV5-6 to TRBJ1-1, with a tentative D call TRBD1 (5 bases). Germline loops: CDR1 SGHDT, CDR2 YYEEEE. The V and J ends lost 3 bases and 0 bases respectively, with 15 bases between them. The CDR3 sequence is 16 residues long. The CDR3 protein is CASSSMTAGLNTEAFF. The CDR3 coding sequence is TGTGCCAGCAGCTCCATGACAGCGGGGTTGAACACTGAAGCTTTCTTT.

The V and J genes are TRBV10-3 and TRBJ2-3; the match to TRBD2 covers 11 bases. J was trimmed by 2 bases and V by 6 bases; bases with no gene match: 7. Germline assignment: CDR1 ENHRY and CDR2 SYGVKD. This CDR3 is 16 amino acids long. The CDR3 loop is CAIRATSGADTDTQYF. CDR3 sequence (DNA): TGTGCCATCAGGGCGACTAGCGGGGCTGACACAGATACGCAGTATTTT.